This TCR beta chain was retrieved from a study of T cells in Graves' hyperthyroidism and ophthalmopathy. General study results and limits: A 13 V-J signature model discriminated ophthalmopathy versus stable hyperthyroidism. Appearing also in blood were most of the thyroid clonotypes expanded above 0.001.

Hyperthyroidism, newly diagnosed and lasting under 2 months, affected patients aged 18 to 65. Lactation, pregnancy, other autoimmune disease or uncontrolled infection led to exclusion of patients. With 7 bases removed from V and 6 bases from J, the gap between germline ends came to 25 bases. The CDR3 is 16 amino acids. The germline V gene encodes CDR1 MNHNS and CDR2 SASEGT. RNA transcripts served as the template for amplifying TCR beta CDR3 regions. HTBI primers were employed in a first-round RT-PCR of the TCR CDR3. TCRdb passed the multiplex PCR reads through MiXCR, listing each CDR3 protein once. The sample lists 500,000 to 600,000 distinct CDR3 sequences, about 43% occurring once. A word on this clonotype: Its antigen remains unidentified.

The material sequenced was peripheral blood or thyroid tissue (not recorded which). The chain has TRBV6-1 and TRBJ2-7, with a possible D match to TRBD2 (7 bases). The sequence derives from a woman aged 18-29 years with Graves' hyperthyroidism. The CDR3: CASTQSAWGGSTEQYF. CDR3 sequence (DNA): TGTGCCAGCACCCAAAGCGCTTGGGGGGGCTCGACCGAGCAGTACTTC.